This record concerns one T cell receptor (beta chain) sequence. The data were obtained in a study of blood T cell repertoires in COVID-19. Study as a whole: Both acute and convalescent COVID-19 samples were obtained from the United States, Italy and Spain.

Participants, about 18 to 90 years old, spanned 24 US areas. Either two negative PCRs, clearance, or symptom resolution qualified Cohort 3 donors as recovered. The CDR3 is made up of 18 amino acids. Trimming cost V 5 bases and J 3 bases, with 24 bases left between them. In germline, CDR1 is MNHEY, CDR2 SMNVEV (reference sequence). Authors' data handling: Estimates of nucleated cell counts were drawn from the amplification of reference gene primers. Assay used: immunoSEQ multiplex PCR; TCRdb lists only in-frame clones, some missing. V, J and clone size derive from that table, while D and trimming were established from the DNA sequence. Among approximately 270,000 clones listed, 85% to 90% were seen once.

The sequenced sample was PBMCs or T cells enriched from blood (not recorded which). This sequence joins TRBV27 and TRBJ2-3; TRBD1 is a possible D gene (5 bases). The receptor was isolated from a man aged 40-50 years who had recovered from COVID-19. CDR3 nucleotides: TGTGCCAGCAGTCCACTCCCCTCGACAGATCGTCTAACAGATACGCAGTATTTT. Its protein product is CASSPLPSTDRLTDTQYF.